These T cell receptor beta chains were read from a single sample in a study of T cell responses to AZD1222 COVID-19 vaccine. Generated by immunoSEQ multiplex PCR, the TCRdb table keeps only in-frame clones and is missing some. The repertoire holds about 150,000 clones, with approximately 87% as singletons. The sample consisted of peripheral blood, taken on day 0 of MenACWY control vaccination. These receptors all come from an adult in good health. CDR3s include the opening cysteine and the closing phenylalanine or tryptophan. D genes are given only for firm matches. A clone size is listed for some rows: how often the clone was seen (once, few, many), or a class if it is expanded.

CDR3 DNA: TGTGCCAGCAGCTTAGGGGCGTCGGCACTAGCATCGTACTACAATGAGCAGTTCTTC
CDR3 protein: CASSLGASALASYYNEQFF
J gene: TRBJ2-1
V gene: TRBV7-9
D gene: -
clone size: -

CDR3 DNA: TGTGCCAGCAGCTTAAAACGGGGGGGTAACTATGGCTACACCTTC
CDR3 protein: CASSLKRGGNYGYTF
J gene: TRBJ1-2
V gene: TRBV5-5
D gene: -
clone size: -

CDR3 DNA: TGCGCCAGCAGCCAACGCTTGACTAGCGGGAGTACCTACGAGCAGTACTTC
CDR3 protein: CASSQRLTSGSTYEQYF
J gene: TRBJ2-7
V gene: TRBV4-3
D gene: TRBD2
clone size: -

CDR3 DNA: TGTGCCAGCAGGAAGTGGGGGGGGCCGAGCACAGATACGCAGTATTTT
CDR3 protein: CASRKWGGPSTDTQYF
J gene: TRBJ2-3
V gene: TRBV7-6
D gene: -
clone size: -

CDR3 DNA: TGTGCCAGTAGTACGGACCGAGATCAGCCCCAGCATTTT
CDR3 protein: CASSTDRDQPQHF
J gene: TRBJ1-5
V gene: TRBV19
D gene: -
clone size: -

CDR3 DNA: TGTGCCACGGGGAGAGCACCCCTCCACTTT
CDR3 protein: CATGRAPLHF
J gene: TRBJ1-6
V gene: TRBV6-5
D gene: -
clone size: once

CDR3 DNA: TGTGCCAGCAGCTTCGGGACAAATCAAGAGACCCAGTACTTC
CDR3 protein: CASSFGTNQETQYF
J gene: TRBJ2-5
V gene: TRBV11-1
D gene: -
clone size: -

CDR3 DNA: TGTGCCAGCAGTGGGGCAGGGGAGTGGGTTGACTATGGCTACACCTTC
CDR3 protein: CASSGAGEWVDYGYTF
J gene: TRBJ1-2
V gene: TRBV9
D gene: -
clone size: -

CDR3 DNA: TGCGCCAGCAGCCAAGACGGCAATCAGCCCCAGCATTTT
CDR3 protein: CASSQDGNQPQHF
J gene: TRBJ1-5
V gene: TRBV4-1
D gene: -
clone size: -

CDR3 DNA: TGTGCCAGCAGTTATGGACAGCTCGCCTACGAGCAGTACTTC
CDR3 protein: CASSYGQLAYEQYF
J gene: TRBJ2-7
V gene: TRBV6-2/TRBV6-3
D gene: -
clone size: -

CDR3 DNA: TGTGCCAGCAGCGTCCGAGGAGGGAGTGAGCAGTTCTTC
CDR3 protein: CASSVRGGSEQFF
J gene: TRBJ2-1
V gene: TRBV9
D gene: -
clone size: -

CDR3 DNA: TGTGCCAGCAGTGATGGCGGGACAGGGACCTACGAGCAGTACTTC
CDR3 protein: CASSDGGTGTYEQYF
J gene: TRBJ2-7
V gene: TRBV6-1
D gene: TRBD1
clone size: few

CDR3 DNA: TGTGCCAGCAGCCCGCTTCCCCTCGGCTATGGCTACACCTTC
CDR3 protein: CASSPLPLGYGYTF
J gene: TRBJ1-2
V gene: TRBV7-9
D gene: -
clone size: -

CDR3 DNA: TGTGCCAGCAGCTTAAAAGGGGTCGACACCGGGGAGCTGTTTTTT
CDR3 protein: CASSLKGVDTGELFF
J gene: TRBJ2-2
V gene: TRBV7-3
D gene: -
clone size: few

CDR3 DNA: TGCGCCAGCAGCCAAGATGTTAGGACTCGGAGAAACTATGGCTACACCTTC
CDR3 protein: CASSQDVRTRRNYGYTF
J gene: TRBJ1-2
V gene: TRBV4-3
D gene: -
clone size: -

CDR3 DNA: TGCAGCGTTGAAGAAAGTAAGTCTATCTTC
CDR3 protein: CSVEESKSIF
J gene: TRBJ1-2
V gene: TRBV29-1
D gene: -
clone size: -

CDR3 DNA: TGTGCCAGCAGTTTGTGGCAGGGGAAACCGAGCAATCAGCCCCAGCATTTT
CDR3 protein: CASSLWQGKPSNQPQHF
J gene: TRBJ1-5
V gene: TRBV28
D gene: -
clone size: -

CDR3 DNA: TGTGCCAGCTCGACGGACAACTTCTCCTACGAGCAGTACTTC
CDR3 protein: CASSTDNFSYEQYF
J gene: TRBJ2-7
V gene: TRBV18
D gene: -
clone size: once

CDR3 DNA: TGTGCCAGCAGCCCTTTAATTGGAAACACCATATATTTT
CDR3 protein: CASSPLIGNTIYF
J gene: TRBJ1-3
V gene: TRBV7-2
D gene: -
clone size: -

CDR3 DNA: TGTGCCAGCAGCGTAGTGGGGGATGATTCACCCCTCCACTTT
CDR3 protein: CASSVVGDDSPLHF
J gene: TRBJ1-6
V gene: TRBV9
D gene: -
clone size: -

CDR3 DNA: TGTGCCAGTAGTATTAGGCAGCTCTATCAGCCCCAGCATTTT
CDR3 protein: CASSIRQLYQPQHF
J gene: TRBJ1-5
V gene: TRBV19
D gene: -
clone size: once

CDR3 DNA: TGTGCCAGCAGCCAACAGGGATCAGGTGAAGCTTTCTTT
CDR3 protein: CASSQQGSGEAFF
J gene: TRBJ1-1
V gene: TRBV7-9
D gene: -
clone size: few

CDR3 DNA: TGCGCCAGCAGCTTGGAGGGACAGGGGTTGGACAATGAGCAGTTCTTC
CDR3 protein: CASSLEGQGLDNEQFF
J gene: TRBJ2-1
V gene: TRBV5-1
D gene: TRBD1
clone size: -

CDR3 DNA: TGTGCCAGCAGCTTGATAACGGGGGGTGGCTACACCTTC
CDR3 protein: CASSLITGGGYTF
J gene: TRBJ1-2
V gene: TRBV7-2
D gene: -
clone size: few

CDR3 DNA: TGTGCCAGCAGCAAAGAGTCGAGACTAGCGGGAGGGCCGAACCAAGAGACCCAGTACTTC
CDR3 protein: CASSKESRLAGGPNQETQYF
J gene: TRBJ2-5
V gene: TRBV21-1
D gene: -
clone size: -

CDR3 DNA: TGTGCCAGCAGTAGGAACTATGGCTACACCTTC
CDR3 protein: CASSRNYGYTF
J gene: TRBJ1-2
V gene: TRBV25-1
D gene: -
clone size: -

CDR3 DNA: TGTGCCAGCAGTGAAGCGGGGGGAGGGGCCTACAATGAGCAGTTCTTC
CDR3 protein: CASSEAGGGAYNEQFF
J gene: TRBJ2-1
V gene: TRBV2
D gene: TRBD2
clone size: -

CDR3 DNA: TGTGCCACCAGTGATTCGGGACAGGGTACCAATCAGCCCCAGCATTTT
CDR3 protein: CATSDSGQGTNQPQHF
J gene: TRBJ1-5
V gene: TRBV24-1
D gene: TRBD1
clone size: -

CDR3 DNA: TGTGCAGACAGGGGAGGCAATCAGCCCCAGCATTTT
CDR3 protein: CADRGGNQPQHF
J gene: TRBJ1-5
V gene: TRBV19
D gene: TRBD1
clone size: -

CDR3 DNA: TGTGCCAGCAGCCCCCTCTCCTACGAGCAGTACTTC
CDR3 protein: CASSPLSYEQYF
J gene: TRBJ2-7
V gene: TRBV13
D gene: -
clone size: -

CDR3 DNA: TGTGCCACCAGCAAGGGGAGGACTGAAGCTTTCTTT
CDR3 protein: CATSKGRTEAFF
J gene: TRBJ1-1
V gene: TRBV15
D gene: -
clone size: -

CDR3 DNA: TGTGCCAGCAGTATACAGGAGAACACTGAAGCTTTCTTT
CDR3 protein: CASSIQENTEAFF
J gene: TRBJ1-1
V gene: TRBV2
D gene: -
clone size: -

CDR3 DNA: TGTGCCAGCAGTTTCACGGGGGCTGATGGCTACACCTTC
CDR3 protein: CASSFTGADGYTF
J gene: TRBJ1-2
V gene: TRBV28
D gene: -
clone size: -

CDR3 DNA: TGTGCCAGTAGTATAGATCACACTATTTCCTACGAGCAGTACTTC
CDR3 protein: CASSIDHTISYEQYF
J gene: TRBJ2-7
V gene: TRBV19
D gene: -
clone size: -

CDR3 DNA: TGTGCCAGCAGCTTAAGTGGGGCTTCTGGAAACACCATATATTTT
CDR3 protein: CASSLSGASGNTIYF
J gene: TRBJ1-3
V gene: TRBV7-2
D gene: -
clone size: -

CDR3 DNA: TGTGCCAGCAGCCTCCCGGGACTAGCGGGGGGGCTCACCGGGGAGCTGTTTTTT
CDR3 protein: CASSLPGLAGGLTGELFF
J gene: TRBJ2-2
V gene: TRBV5-4
D gene: TRBD2
clone size: -

CDR3 DNA: TGTGCCAGCAGCCAAGAAAATTTTCGGGGGGCCCACAACACCGGGGAGCTGTTTTTT
CDR3 protein: CASSQENFRGAHNTGELFF
J gene: TRBJ2-2
V gene: TRBV3-1/TRBV3-2
D gene: -
clone size: -

CDR3 DNA: TGTGCCACCAGTGATGCCCCGGGACAAAGTAATTTT
CDR3 protein: CATSDAPGQSNF
J gene: TRBJ2-3
V gene: TRBV24-1
D gene: -
clone size: -

CDR3 DNA: TGTGCCATCAGTGTCCCTAGCACAGATACGCAGTATTTT
CDR3 protein: CAISVPSTDTQYF
J gene: TRBJ2-3
V gene: TRBV10-3
D gene: -
clone size: -

CDR3 DNA: TGTGCCAGCAGTTCCAGGACAGGGGTCGAGACCCAGTACTTC
CDR3 protein: CASSSRTGVETQYF
J gene: TRBJ2-5
V gene: TRBV6-5
D gene: TRBD1
clone size: -

CDR3 DNA: TGTGCCAGCAGTTACACTACTAGCATGGCGCAGTATTTT
CDR3 protein: CASSYTTSMAQYF
J gene: TRBJ2-3
V gene: TRBV6-5
D gene: -
clone size: once